Sequencing of this T cell receptor beta chain was carried out in a study of cytomegalovirus exposure and HLA in healthy donors. Researchers ran the PCR with 60 Vbeta and 13 Jbeta primers. TCRdb's copy holds only in-frame clones and misses some; the assay was immunoSEQ multiplex PCR. The sample has around 170,000 clones, roughly 80% seen once; the top ten hold 5.7%. The CDR3 is made up of 15 amino acids. V lost 0 bases to trimming and J lost 5 bases, with 11 bases between them. Germline values: CDR1 SGHRS, CDR2 YFSETQ. This clone was picked up one time. The sample comprised PBMCs. The sequence came from a man in his forties in good health and CMV-seronegative. This sequence joins TRBV5-1 and TRBJ1-4; D perhaps matches TRBD1 (5 bases). This CDR3 reads CASSLADRRNEKLFF. DNA of the CDR3: TGCGCCAGCAGCTTGGCCGACAGAAGGAATGAAAAACTGTTTTTT.